These 16 T cell receptor beta chains came from one sample sequenced in a study of OX40 agonist ivuxolimab in advanced cancers. TCRdb keeps only in-frame clones here, not all; method: immunoSEQ multiplex PCR. The profile shows some 26,000 clones, approximately 80% of them singletons. Sequencing was performed on CD4+ or CD8+ T cells sorted from blood, taken in a trial of the OX40 agonist ivuxolimab. These receptors were obtained from an adult with an advanced solid tumor such as melanoma, head and neck, liver or kidney cancer.

The rearrangement links TRBV27 to TRBJ2-7; D call uncertain. The germline CDR1 and CDR2 sequences are MNHEY and SMNVEV (reference sequence). The CDR3 length is 13 residues. The V and J ends lost 5 bases and 6 bases respectively, with 14 bases between them. CDR3: CASSPGPYLEQYF. The CDR3 DNA reads TGTGCCAGCAGTCCAGGTCCGTACCTCGAGCAGTACTTC.

The chain couples TRBV10-3 to TRBJ2-2, with 10 bases identical to TRBD1. CDR1 and CDR2 from the germline V gene are ENHRY and SYGVKD. The CDR3 is made up of 17 amino acids. The V and J ends lost 5 bases and 0 bases, in that order; junction bases with no gene match: 6. The CDR3 region is CAISTTGTGANTGELFF. The DNA for the CDR3 is TGTGCCATCAGTACAACCGGGACAGGGGCGAACACCGGGGAGCTGTTTTTT.

The chain links TRBV28 to TRBJ1-1; 10 positions match TRBD1. This CDR3 spans 12 amino acids. V shed 7 bases, J shed 8 bases, and the junction held 4 bases outside the gene matches. CDR1 and CDR2 from the germline V gene are MDHEN and SYDVKM. The CDR3 DNA is TGTGCCAGCAACGACAGGGGGCAGGAAGCTTTCTTT. It translates to CASNDRGQEAFF.

The genes are TRBV2 and TRBJ2-7; TRBD1 might be the D (5 bases). The CDR3 consists of 12 residues. Germline CDR1 SNHLY, CDR2 FYNNEI. The V and J ends lost 10 bases and 3 bases respectively, with 13 bases between them. This CDR3 is CAIKLQDYEQYF. The CDR3, as DNA: TGTGCCATAAAACTACAGGACTACGAGCAGTACTTC.

The chain carries TRBV29-1 and TRBJ1-2; D gene uncertain. V was shortened by 8 bases and J by 8 bases, with 21 bases between the two germline ends. Germline CDR1 and CDR2: SQVTM and ANQGSEA. The CDR3 has 13 residues. This CDR3 is CSTIPYQRRGYTF. The CDR3 DNA sequence: TGCAGCACGATTCCATACCAACGACGGGGCTACACCTTC.

V and J are TRBV28 and TRBJ1-2; no firm D call. Germline V CDR1 and CDR2: MDHEN, SYDVKM. Trimming left V 2 bases short and J 5 bases short, with 9 bases between. The CDR3 sequence is 13 residues long. This chain's CDR3 is CASSLSSLYGYTF. CDR3 coding DNA: TGTGCCAGCAGTTTAAGCAGCCTTTATGGCTACACCTTC.

The chain combines TRBV4-3 with TRBJ1-2; the match to TRBD1 covers 12 bases. The germline CDR1 and CDR2 sequences are LGHNA and YSLEER. This CDR3 is built from 14 residues. Trimming at V came to 4 bases and at J to 6 bases, leaving 3 bases not matched to a gene. The CDR3: CASSPGQGADGYTF. The CDR3 DNA is TGCGCCAGCAGCCCGGGACAGGGGGCGGATGGCTACACCTTC.

This clone occurred a few times. The chain has TRBV7-9 and TRBJ2-1, with 9 bases that match TRBD1. Germline CDR1 SEHNR, CDR2 FQNEAQ (reference sequence). The CDR3 is made up of 15 amino acids. J gave up 5 bases and V 6 bases, and 8 bases lay outside the gene matches. The CDR3 sequence: CASSNRGLWDNEQFF. Here the CDR3 DNA reads TGTGCCAGCAGTAACAGGGGGCTCTGGGACAATGAGCAGTTCTTC.

The rearrangement joins TRBV5-1 to TRBJ2-7, with TRBD1 identical over 9 bases. V was pared by 0 bases and J by 4 bases, with 2 bases of the junction left unmatched. CDR3 length equals 14 residues. Germline CDR1 SGHRS, CDR2 YFSETQ. CDR3 in DNA: TGCGCCAGCAGCTTGGTACAGGGGGCGTACGAGCAGTACTTC. Its translation: CASSLVQGAYEQYF.

The CDR3 region has the DNA TGTGCCAGCAGTTTCGACAGGAAAATTGAAGCTTTCTTT. Residues: CASSFDRKIEAFF. The chain joins TRBV6-5 to TRBJ1-1, with D tentatively TRBD1 (6 bases). CDR3 length equals 13 residues. In germline, CDR1 is MNHEY, CDR2 SVGAGI. The V and J ends lost 4 bases and 7 bases respectively, with 13 bases between them.

V gene TRBV6-5 combines with J gene TRBJ2-2; D gene uncertain. Trimming stripped 3 bases from V and 2 bases from J, with 10 bases between. Germline V gene sequence: CDR1 MNHEY, CDR2 SVGAGI. The CDR3 sequence is 15 residues long. In DNA, the CDR3 is TGTGCCAGCAGTTATGGGGTACACAACACCGGGGAGCTGTTTTTT. Protein product: CASSYGVHNTGELFF.

The chain couples TRBV10-2 to TRBJ2-1; TRBD1 matches 7 bases. With 7 bases clipped from V and 7 bases from J, the junction kept 7 bases outside the gene matches. This CDR3 region has 13 residues. CDR1 and CDR2 from the germline V gene are WSHSY and SAAADI. In nucleotides, the CDR3 is TGCGCCAGCATAAGGGACAGCCTAAATGAGCAGTTCTTC. Translating gives CASIRDSLNEQFF.

CDR3: CASSQVLGMEQFF. The CDR3 bases are TGTGCCAGCAGCCAAGTTCTAGGAATGGAGCAGTTCTTC. This chain links TRBV14 with TRBJ2-1, with unresolved D. The V and J ends lost 1 base and 10 bases respectively, with 11 bases between them. The CDR3 loop spans 13 amino acids. Germline V gene data show CDR1 as SGHDN and CDR2 as FVKESK.

This rearrangement joins TRBV7-6 to TRBJ2-1; 8 bases align to TRBD2. V gave up 5 bases and J gave up 0 bases; unmatched junction bases: 9. The germline V gene has CDR1 SGHVS and CDR2 FNYEAQ. CDR3 size: 17 residues. The CDR3 loop is CASSPKVSGVSYNEQFF. CDR3 in DNA: TGTGCCAGCAGCCCAAAGGTTAGCGGGGTCTCCTACAATGAGCAGTTCTTC.

This chain connects TRBV21-1 to TRBJ2-3. TRBV21-1 is designated a pseudogene. The CDR3 is made up of 18 amino acids. This CDR3 reads CASSKRGTLPTVTDTQYF. DNA of the CDR3: TGTGCCAGCAGCAAAAGGGGGACTTTACCCACAGTCACAGATACGCAGTATTTT.

This clone is a singleton in its sample. The J gene is TRBJ2-5, the V gene TRBV6-1; D is uncertain. The CDR3 is made up of 11 amino acids. Trimming took off 1 base at V and 5 bases at J, with 2 bases between the two ends. Germline V gives CDR1 MNHNS, CDR2 SASEGT. The DNA of the CDR3 is TGTGCCAGCAGTGAAGTGGAGACCCAGTACTTC. Residues: CASSEVETQYF.